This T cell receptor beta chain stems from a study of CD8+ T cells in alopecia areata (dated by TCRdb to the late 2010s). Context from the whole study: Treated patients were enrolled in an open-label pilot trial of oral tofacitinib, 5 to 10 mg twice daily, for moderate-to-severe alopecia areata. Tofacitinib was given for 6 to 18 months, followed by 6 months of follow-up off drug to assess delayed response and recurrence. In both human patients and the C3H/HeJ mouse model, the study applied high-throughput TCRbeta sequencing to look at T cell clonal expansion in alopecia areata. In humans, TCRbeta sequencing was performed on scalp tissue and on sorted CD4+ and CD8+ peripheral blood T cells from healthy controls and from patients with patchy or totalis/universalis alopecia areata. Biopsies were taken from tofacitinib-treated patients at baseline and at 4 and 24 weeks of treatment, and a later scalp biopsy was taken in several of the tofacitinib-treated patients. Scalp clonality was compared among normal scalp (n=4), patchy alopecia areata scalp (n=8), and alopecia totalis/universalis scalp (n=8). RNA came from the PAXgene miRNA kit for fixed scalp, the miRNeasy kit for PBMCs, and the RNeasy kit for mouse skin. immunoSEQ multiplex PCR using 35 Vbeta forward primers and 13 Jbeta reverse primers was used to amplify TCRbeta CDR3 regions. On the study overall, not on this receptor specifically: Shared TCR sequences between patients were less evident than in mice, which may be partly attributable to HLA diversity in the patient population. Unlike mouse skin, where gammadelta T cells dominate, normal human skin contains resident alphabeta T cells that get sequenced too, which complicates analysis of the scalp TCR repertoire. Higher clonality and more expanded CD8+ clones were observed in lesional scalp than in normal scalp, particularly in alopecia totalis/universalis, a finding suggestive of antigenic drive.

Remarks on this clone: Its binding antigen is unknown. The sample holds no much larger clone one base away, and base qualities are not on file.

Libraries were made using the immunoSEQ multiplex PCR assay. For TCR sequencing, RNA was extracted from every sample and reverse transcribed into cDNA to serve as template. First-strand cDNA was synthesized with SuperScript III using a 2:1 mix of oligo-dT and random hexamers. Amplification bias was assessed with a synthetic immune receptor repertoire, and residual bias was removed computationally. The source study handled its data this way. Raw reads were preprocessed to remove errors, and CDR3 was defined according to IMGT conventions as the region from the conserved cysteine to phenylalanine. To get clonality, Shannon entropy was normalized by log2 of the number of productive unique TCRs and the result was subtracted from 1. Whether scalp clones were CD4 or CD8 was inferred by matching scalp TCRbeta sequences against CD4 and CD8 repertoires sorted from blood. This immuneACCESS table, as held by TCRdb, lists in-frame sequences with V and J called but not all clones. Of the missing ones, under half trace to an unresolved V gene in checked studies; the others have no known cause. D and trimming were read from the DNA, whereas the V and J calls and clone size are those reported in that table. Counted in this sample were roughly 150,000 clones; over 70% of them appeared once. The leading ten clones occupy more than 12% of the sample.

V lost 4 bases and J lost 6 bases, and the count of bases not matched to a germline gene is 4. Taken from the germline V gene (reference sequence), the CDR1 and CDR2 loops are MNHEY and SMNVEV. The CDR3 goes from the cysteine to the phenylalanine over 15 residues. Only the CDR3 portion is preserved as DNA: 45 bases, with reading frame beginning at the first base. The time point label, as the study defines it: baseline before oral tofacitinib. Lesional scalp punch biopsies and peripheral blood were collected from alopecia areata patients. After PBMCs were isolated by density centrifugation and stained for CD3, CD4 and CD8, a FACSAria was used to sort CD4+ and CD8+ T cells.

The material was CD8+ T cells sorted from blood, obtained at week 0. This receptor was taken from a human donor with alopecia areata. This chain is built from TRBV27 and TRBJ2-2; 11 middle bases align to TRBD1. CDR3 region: CASSSGTGGAGELFF. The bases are TGTGCCAGCAGTTCCGGGACAGGGGGGGCCGGGGAGCTGTTTTTT.